This TCR beta chain was profiled in a study of blood T cell repertoires in COVID-19 (dated by TCRdb to between 2020 and 2021). Looking at the study overall: Collaborator samples came from the United States, Italy and Spain and covered acute and convalescent phases of COVID-19. The prospective study material was composed of cDNA or gDNA derived from T cells, B-cell-depleted T cells, or PBMCs. The dataset comprised deeply sampled blood TCRbeta repertoires from subjects exposed to, actively infected with, or recovered from COVID-19. The repertoires were made available in a free public database intended to serve as a resource for research on the immune response to SARS-CoV-2. The samples were drawn from the first 160 participants of the ongoing ImmuneRACE study and from 1,200 or so subjects provided by 6 global collaborators. A de-identified subject ID, COVID-19 status, age in years and sex were almost always included in the sample metadata. Where available, HLA class I and class II types were taken from metadata supplied by the sample provider and were not determined by assay-based typing.

Here V drops 8 bases and J drops 0 bases, and the junction holds 10 bases not matched to any gene. From the cysteine through the phenylalanine, the CDR3 covers 16 amino acids. This entry keeps only the CDR3 DNA: 48 bases, framed from base 1. CDR1 and CDR2 are drawn from the germline V gene: MRHNA, SNTAGT. The study at large found these results: The amount of clinical and demographic metadata varied by source and participant and was provided uncurated.

Another Seattle source contributed samples from volunteer blood donors who had recovered from COVID-19. Each collaborating institution followed its own protocols to collect whole blood in K2EDTA tubes. For TCRbeta analysis, collaborators shipped samples as frozen whole blood, isolated PBMCs, or DNA extracted from either of those sample types. A note on this clone: Its antigen is unknown. No base-level quality is on record; no much larger clone is a single base apart.

TCRbeta CDR3 regions were amplified from genomic DNA by means of the immunoSEQ Assay, a bias-controlled multiplex PCR. The authors' pipeline ran thus. The number of nucleated cells in each sample was estimated from the amplification of reference gene primers within the assay. Sequence reads were collapsed and filtered to measure the absolute abundance of every unique TCRbeta CDR3 rearrangement. For each sample, productive Simpson clonality was calculated by taking the square root of Simpson's diversity index across productive rearrangements. The table comes from immuneACCESS by way of TCRdb, which keeps in-frame sequences with V and J called. Part of the clones is missing from these tables; in studies checked, under half for an unresolved V gene and the rest for unknown reasons. V and J calls and clone size are as listed in that table; D and trimming were resolved from the DNA. The sample table holds some 250,000 clones, of which 86% were seen once. In total, the top ten clones hold approximately 2.1% of the sample.

The sample was peripheral blood. The rearrangement joined TRBV6-4 to TRBJ2-1; TRBD2 lines up with 7 middle nucleotides. This TCR derives from a man aged 25-45 years who had recovered from COVID-19. CDR3 reads: CASSREAGNSYNEQFF. In nucleotide form, the sequence is TGTGCCAGCTCCAGAGAAGCGGGGAACTCCTACAATGAGCAGTTCTTC.